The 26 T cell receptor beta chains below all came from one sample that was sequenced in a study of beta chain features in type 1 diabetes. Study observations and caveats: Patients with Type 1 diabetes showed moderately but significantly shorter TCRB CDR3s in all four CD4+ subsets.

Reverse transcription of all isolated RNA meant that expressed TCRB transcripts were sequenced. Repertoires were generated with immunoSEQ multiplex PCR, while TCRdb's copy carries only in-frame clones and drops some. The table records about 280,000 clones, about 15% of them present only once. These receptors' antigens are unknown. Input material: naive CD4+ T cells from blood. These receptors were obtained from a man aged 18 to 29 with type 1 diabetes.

In DNA, the CDR3 is TGTGCCTGGAGTGTACTGAGCGGTCAAGAGACCCAGTACTTC. This translates into CAWSVLSGQETQYF. The chain is built from TRBV30 and TRBJ2-5; D perhaps matches TRBD2 (5 bases). CDR1 and CDR2 from the germline V gene are GTSNPN and SVGIG (reference sequence). The CDR3 spans 14 residues. V was trimmed by 0 bases and J by 2 bases, leaving 10 bases between them.

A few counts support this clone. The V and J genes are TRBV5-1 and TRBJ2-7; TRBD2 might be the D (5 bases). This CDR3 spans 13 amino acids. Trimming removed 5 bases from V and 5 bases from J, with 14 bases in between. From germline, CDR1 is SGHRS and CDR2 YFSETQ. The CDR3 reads CASRAASGDEQYF. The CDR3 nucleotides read TGCGCCAGCAGGGCTGCGAGCGGCGACGAGCAGTACTTC.

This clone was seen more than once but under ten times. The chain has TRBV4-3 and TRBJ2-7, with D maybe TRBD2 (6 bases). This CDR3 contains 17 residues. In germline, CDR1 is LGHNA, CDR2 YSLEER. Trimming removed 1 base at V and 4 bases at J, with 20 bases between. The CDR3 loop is CASSQAPGLTSVYEQYF. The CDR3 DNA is TGCGCCAGCAGCCAAGCCCCGGGACTCACCTCTGTATACGAGCAGTACTTC.

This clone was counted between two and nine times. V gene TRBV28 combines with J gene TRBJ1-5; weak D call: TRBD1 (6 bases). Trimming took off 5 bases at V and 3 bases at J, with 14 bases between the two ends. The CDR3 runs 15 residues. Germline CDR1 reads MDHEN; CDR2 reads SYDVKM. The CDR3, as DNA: TGTGCCAGCAGTGGTGCGGACAGCTACAATCAGCCCCAGCATTTT. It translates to CASSGADSYNQPQHF.

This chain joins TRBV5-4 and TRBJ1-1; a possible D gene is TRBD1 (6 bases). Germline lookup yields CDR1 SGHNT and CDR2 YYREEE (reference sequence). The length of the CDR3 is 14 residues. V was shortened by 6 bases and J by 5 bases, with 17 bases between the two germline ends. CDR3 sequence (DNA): TGTGCCAGCATCCCCTGGGGGCGTTGGACTGAAGCTTTCTTT. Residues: CASIPWGRWTEAFF.

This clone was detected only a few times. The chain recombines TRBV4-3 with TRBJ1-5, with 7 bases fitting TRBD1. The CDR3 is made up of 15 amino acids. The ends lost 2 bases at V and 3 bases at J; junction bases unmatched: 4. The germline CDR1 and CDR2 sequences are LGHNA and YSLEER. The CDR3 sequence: CASSQTGTDNQPQHF. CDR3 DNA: TGCGCCAGCAGCCAAACCGGGACAGACAATCAGCCCCAGCATTTT.

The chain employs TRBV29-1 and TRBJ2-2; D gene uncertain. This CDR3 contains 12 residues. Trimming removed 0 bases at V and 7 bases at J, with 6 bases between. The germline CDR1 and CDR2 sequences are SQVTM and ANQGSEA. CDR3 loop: CSVEEGFGELFF. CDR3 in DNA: TGCAGCGTTGAAGAGGGCTTCGGGGAGCTGTTTTTT.

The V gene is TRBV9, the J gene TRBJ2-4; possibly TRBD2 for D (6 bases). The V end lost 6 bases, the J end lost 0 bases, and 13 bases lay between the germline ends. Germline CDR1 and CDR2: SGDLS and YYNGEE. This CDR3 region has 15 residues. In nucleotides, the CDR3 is TGTGCCAGCAACCTGGGCGGGGAAGCCAAAAACATTCAGTACTTC. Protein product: CASNLGGEAKNIQYF.

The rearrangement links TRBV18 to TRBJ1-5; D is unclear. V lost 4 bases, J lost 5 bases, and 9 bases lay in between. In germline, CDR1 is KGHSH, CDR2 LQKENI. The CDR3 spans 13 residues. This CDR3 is CASSLYSDQPQHF. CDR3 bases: TGTGCCAGCTCACTCTATTCCGATCAGCCCCAGCATTTT.

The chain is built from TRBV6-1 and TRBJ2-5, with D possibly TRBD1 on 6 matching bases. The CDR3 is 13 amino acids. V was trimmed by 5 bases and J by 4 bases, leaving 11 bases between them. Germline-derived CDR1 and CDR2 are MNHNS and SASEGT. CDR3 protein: CASSFVTGETQYF. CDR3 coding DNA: TGTGCCAGCAGTTTTGTGACAGGAGAGACCCAGTACTTC.

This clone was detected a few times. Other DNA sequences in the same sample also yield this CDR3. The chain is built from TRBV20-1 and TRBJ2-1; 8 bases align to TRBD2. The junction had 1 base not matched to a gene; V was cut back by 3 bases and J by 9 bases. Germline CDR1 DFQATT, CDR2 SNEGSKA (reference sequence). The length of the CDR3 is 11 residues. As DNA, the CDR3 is TGCAGTGCTAGTCGGGGGGGTGAGCAGTTCTTC. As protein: CSASRGGEQFF.

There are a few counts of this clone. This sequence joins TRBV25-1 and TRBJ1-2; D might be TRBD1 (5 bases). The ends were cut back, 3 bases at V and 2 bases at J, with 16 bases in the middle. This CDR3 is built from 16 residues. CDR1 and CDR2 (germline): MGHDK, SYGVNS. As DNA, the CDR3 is TGTGCCAGCAGTGATCTCGGACAAGAACACAACTATGGCTACACCTTC. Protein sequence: CASSDLGQEHNYGYTF.

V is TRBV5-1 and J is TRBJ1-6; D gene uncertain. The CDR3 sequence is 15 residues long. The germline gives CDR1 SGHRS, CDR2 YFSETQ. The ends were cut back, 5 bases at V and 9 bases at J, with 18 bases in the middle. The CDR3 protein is CASSLGNLGSSPLHF. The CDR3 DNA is TGCGCCAGCAGTCTGGGGAACTTGGGGAGTTCACCCCTCCACTTT.

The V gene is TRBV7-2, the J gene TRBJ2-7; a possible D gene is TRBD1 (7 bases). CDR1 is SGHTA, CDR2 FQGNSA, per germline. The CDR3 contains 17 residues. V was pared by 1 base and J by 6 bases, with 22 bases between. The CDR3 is CASSLVYSGSQGGEQYF. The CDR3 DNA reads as TGTGCCAGCAGCTTAGTATACAGCGGTTCCCAGGGGGGCGAGCAGTACTTC.

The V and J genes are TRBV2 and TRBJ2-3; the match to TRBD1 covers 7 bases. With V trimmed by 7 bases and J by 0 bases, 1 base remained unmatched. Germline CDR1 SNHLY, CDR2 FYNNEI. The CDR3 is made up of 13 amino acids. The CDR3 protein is CASMTGSTDTQYF. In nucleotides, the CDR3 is TGTGCCAGCATGACAGGGAGCACAGATACGCAGTATTTT. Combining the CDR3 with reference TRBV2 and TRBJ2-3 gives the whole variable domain EPEVTQTPSHQVTQMGQEVILRCVPISNHLYFYWYRQILGQKVEFLVSFYNNEISEKSEIFDDQFSVERPDGSNFTLKIRSTKLEDSAMYFCASMTGSTDTQYFGPGTRLTVL.

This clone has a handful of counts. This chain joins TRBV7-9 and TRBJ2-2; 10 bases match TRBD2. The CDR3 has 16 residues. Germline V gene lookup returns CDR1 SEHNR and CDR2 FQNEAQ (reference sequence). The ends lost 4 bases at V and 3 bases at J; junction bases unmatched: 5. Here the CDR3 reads CASSSRTSGYTGELFF. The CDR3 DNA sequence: TGTGCCAGCAGCTCAAGGACTAGCGGCTACACCGGGGAGCTGTTTTTT. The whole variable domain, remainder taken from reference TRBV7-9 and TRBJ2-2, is DTGVSQNPRHKITKRGQNVTFRCDPISEHNRLYWYRQTLGQGPEFLTYFQNEAQLEKSRLLSDRFSAERPKGSFSTLEIQRTEQGDSAMYLCASSSRTSGYTGELFFGEGSRLTVL.

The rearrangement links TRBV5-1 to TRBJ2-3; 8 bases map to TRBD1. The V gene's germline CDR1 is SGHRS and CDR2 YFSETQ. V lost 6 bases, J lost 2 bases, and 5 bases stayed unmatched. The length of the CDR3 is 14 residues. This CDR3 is CASTGGGITDTQYF. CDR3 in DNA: TGCGCCAGCACAGGGGGCGGGATCACAGATACGCAGTATTTT.

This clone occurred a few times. This CDR3 reads CASSKEVGGEREQYF. The CDR3 DNA reads as TGTGCCAGCAGCAAAGAGGTCGGTGGAGAACGCGAGCAGTACTTC. The chain employs TRBV21-1 and TRBJ2-7; TRBD2 is the table's D call, not checked against the DNA. TRBV21-1 is flagged as a pseudogene. This CDR3 spans 15 amino acids.

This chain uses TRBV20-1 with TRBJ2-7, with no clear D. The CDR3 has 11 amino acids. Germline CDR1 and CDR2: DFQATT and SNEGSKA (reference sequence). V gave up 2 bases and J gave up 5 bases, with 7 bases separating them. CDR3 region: CSARPYHEQYF. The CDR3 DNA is TGCAGTGCTAGACCCTACCACGAGCAGTACTTC.

CDR3 coding DNA: TGTGCCAGCAGCTTTCCCGGGACAGGCGGCGACGAGCAGTACTTC. It specifies CASSFPGTGGDEQYF. The chain is built from TRBV5-4 and TRBJ2-7; 8 bases match TRBD1. The CDR3 runs 15 residues. Germline CDR1 reads SGHNT; CDR2 reads YYREEE (reference sequence). The V gene end was trimmed by 2 bases and the J gene end by 5 bases; junction bases not matched to a gene: 9.

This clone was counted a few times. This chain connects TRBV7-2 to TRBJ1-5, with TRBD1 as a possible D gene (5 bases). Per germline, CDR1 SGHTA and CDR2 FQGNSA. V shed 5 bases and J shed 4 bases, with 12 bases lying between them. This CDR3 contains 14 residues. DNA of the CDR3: TGTGCCAGCAGCCCACAGACAGTAAATCAGCCCCAGCATTTT. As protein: CASSPQTVNQPQHF.

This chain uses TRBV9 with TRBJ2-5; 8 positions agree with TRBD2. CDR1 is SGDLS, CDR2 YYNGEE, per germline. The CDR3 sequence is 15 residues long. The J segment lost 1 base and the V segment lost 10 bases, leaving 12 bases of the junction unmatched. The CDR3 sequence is CASAVGRGVQETQYF. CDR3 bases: TGTGCCTCAGCAGTAGGGCGGGGGGTCCAAGAGACCCAGTACTTC.

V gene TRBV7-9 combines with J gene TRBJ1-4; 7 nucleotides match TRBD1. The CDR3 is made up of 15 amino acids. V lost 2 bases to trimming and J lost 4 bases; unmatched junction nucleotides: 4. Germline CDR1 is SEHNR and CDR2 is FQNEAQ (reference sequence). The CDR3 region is CASSLSGTVNEKLFF. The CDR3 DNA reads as TGTGCCAGCAGCTTATCCGGGACAGTTAATGAAAAACTGTTTTTT.

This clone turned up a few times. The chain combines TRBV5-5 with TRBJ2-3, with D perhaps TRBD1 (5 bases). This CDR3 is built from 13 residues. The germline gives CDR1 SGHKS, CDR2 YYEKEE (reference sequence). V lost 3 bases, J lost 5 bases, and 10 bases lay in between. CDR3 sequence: CASSSDSQDTQYF. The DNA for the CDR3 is TGTGCCAGCAGCTCCGACAGTCAAGATACGCAGTATTTT.

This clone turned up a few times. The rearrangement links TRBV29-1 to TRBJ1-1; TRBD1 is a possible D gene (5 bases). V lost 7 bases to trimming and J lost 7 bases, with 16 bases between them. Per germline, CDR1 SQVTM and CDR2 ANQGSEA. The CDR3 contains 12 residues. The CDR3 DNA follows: TGCAGCGCCCCGACAGTTACGGGTGAAGCTTTCTTT. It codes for CSAPTVTGEAFF.

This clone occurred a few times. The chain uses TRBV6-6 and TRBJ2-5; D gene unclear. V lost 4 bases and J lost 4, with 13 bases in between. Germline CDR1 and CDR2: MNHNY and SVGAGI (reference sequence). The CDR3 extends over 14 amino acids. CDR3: CASSLPAAGETQYF. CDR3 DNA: TGTGCCAGCAGTTTGCCGGCGGCCGGAGAGACCCAGTACTTC.